These T cell receptor beta chains were read from a single sample in a study of siplizumab effects on memory and regulatory T cells. Assay used: immunoSEQ multiplex PCR; TCRdb lists only in-frame clones, some missing. This sample has tens of thousands of clones, with roughly 93% found just once. Input material: CD8+ T cells sorted from blood. The receptors were gathered from a human donor in good health. CDR3s include the opening cysteine and the closing phenylalanine or tryptophan. Fields, in order: V gene, clone size, J gene, D gene, CDR3 protein, CDR3 DNA. A D gene is named only where the DNA matches it firmly. Not all rows give a size; the values are once, few, many and, for expanded clones, a class.

V gene: TRBV7-9
clone size: NA
J gene: TRBJ1-1
D gene: NA
CDR3 protein: CASSSGQNTEAFF
CDR3 DNA: TGTGCCAGCAGCTCGGGACAGAACACTGAAGCTTTCTTT

V gene: TRBV5-1
clone size: NA
J gene: TRBJ2-1
D gene: NA
CDR3 protein: CASSLVERNEQFF
CDR3 DNA: TGCGCCAGCAGCTTGGTTGAGCGAAATGAGCAGTTCTTC

V gene: TRBV5-4
clone size: NA
J gene: TRBJ1-2
D gene: NA
CDR3 protein: CASSSFTGNYGYTF
CDR3 DNA: TGTGCCAGCAGCAGCTTTACAGGGAACTATGGCTACACCTTC

V gene: TRBV5-1
clone size: NA
J gene: TRBJ2-3
D gene: TRBD2
CDR3 protein: CASSLWAGGSTDTQYF
CDR3 DNA: TGCGCCAGCAGCTTGTGGGCGGGGGGAAGCACAGATACGCAGTATTTT

V gene: TRBV12-5
clone size: NA
J gene: TRBJ1-2
D gene: NA
CDR3 protein: CASGLVAGGQAYGYTF
CDR3 DNA: TGTGCTAGTGGTTTGGTAGCGGGGGGTCAGGCCTATGGCTACACCTTC

V gene: TRBV19
clone size: NA
J gene: TRBJ1-1
D gene: NA
CDR3 protein: CASSIRDISAEAFF
CDR3 DNA: TGTGCCAGTAGTATAAGGGACATCTCTGCTGAAGCTTTCTTT

V gene: TRBV19
clone size: NA
J gene: TRBJ2-3
D gene: TRBD2
CDR3 protein: CASSIGTSGRTDTQYF
CDR3 DNA: TGTGCCAGTAGTATAGGGACTAGCGGGAGAACTGATACGCAGTATTTT

V gene: TRBV7-6
clone size: NA
J gene: TRBJ2-2
D gene: NA
CDR3 protein: CASSLSRGHNTGELFF
CDR3 DNA: TGTGCCAGCAGCTTAAGCAGGGGACACAACACCGGGGAGCTGTTTTTT

V gene: TRBV5-4
clone size: NA
J gene: TRBJ2-7
D gene: TRBD2
CDR3 protein: CAYIAGTPYEQYF
CDR3 DNA: TGTGCCTATATAGCGGGGACCCCCTACGAGCAGTACTTC

V gene: TRBV4-1
clone size: NA
J gene: TRBJ2-5
D gene: TRBD2
CDR3 protein: CASSQDSPSGGETQYF
CDR3 DNA: TGCGCCAGCAGCCAAGATTCGCCTAGCGGGGGAGAGACCCAGTACTTC

V gene: TRBV29-1
clone size: NA
J gene: TRBJ1-5
D gene: NA
CDR3 protein: CSVEGGGNQPQHF
CDR3 DNA: TGCAGCGTTGAAGGGGGAGGCAATCAGCCCCAGCATTTT

V gene: TRBV30
clone size: NA
J gene: TRBJ2-5
D gene: TRBD2
CDR3 protein: CAWSVGTSGEETQYF
CDR3 DNA: TGTGCCTGGAGTGTCGGGACTAGCGGGGAGGAGACCCAGTACTTC

V gene: TRBV19
clone size: once
J gene: TRBJ2-1
D gene: TRBD2
CDR3 protein: CASSISSGGYNEQFF
CDR3 DNA: TGTGCCAGTAGTATATCCAGCGGGGGGTACAATGAGCAGTTCTTC

V gene: TRBV2
clone size: NA
J gene: TRBJ2-7
D gene: NA
CDR3 protein: CASLTNGLLTYEQYF
CDR3 DNA: TGTGCCAGCCTAACCAATGGACTATTGACCTACGAGCAGTACTTC

V gene: TRBV19
clone size: NA
J gene: TRBJ1-2
D gene: NA
CDR3 protein: CASSIRAVENYGYTF
CDR3 DNA: TGTGCCAGTAGTATAAGGGCGGTGGAGAACTATGGCTACACCTTC